The clone carrying this T cell receptor beta chain occurred a few times. MiXCR, run by TCRdb on the 5' RACE reads, gives a single entry per CDR3 protein. This sample carries tens of thousands of distinct CDR3 sequences, less than 8.5% of them seen once, and the ten largest clones take approximately 5%. Germline CDR1 is SNHLY and CDR2 is FYNNEI. V lost 4 bases and J lost 10, with 17 bases in between. This CDR3 is built from 15 residues. The entry originates in a study of early T cells in non-severe SARS-CoV-2 infection. The sample consisted of whole blood. The rearrangement uses TRBV2 and TRBJ1-6; possible D gene TRBD1, 5 bases. The sequence derives from an adult who was a healthcare worker with PCR-confirmed SARS-CoV-2 infection or an uninfected control (not recorded which). The CDR3 spells CASSVGAGRQSPLHF. The CDR3, as DNA: TGTGCCAGCAGTGTGGGCGCAGGGAGGCAGTCACCCCTCCACTTT. The full variable domain, with the rest looked up from reference TRBV2 and TRBJ1-6, is EPEVTQTPSHQVTQMGQEVILRCVPISNHLYFYWYRQILGQKVEFLVSFYNNEISEKSEIFDDQFSVERPDGSNFTLKIRSTKLEDSAMYFCASSVGAGRQSPLHFGNGTRLTVT.